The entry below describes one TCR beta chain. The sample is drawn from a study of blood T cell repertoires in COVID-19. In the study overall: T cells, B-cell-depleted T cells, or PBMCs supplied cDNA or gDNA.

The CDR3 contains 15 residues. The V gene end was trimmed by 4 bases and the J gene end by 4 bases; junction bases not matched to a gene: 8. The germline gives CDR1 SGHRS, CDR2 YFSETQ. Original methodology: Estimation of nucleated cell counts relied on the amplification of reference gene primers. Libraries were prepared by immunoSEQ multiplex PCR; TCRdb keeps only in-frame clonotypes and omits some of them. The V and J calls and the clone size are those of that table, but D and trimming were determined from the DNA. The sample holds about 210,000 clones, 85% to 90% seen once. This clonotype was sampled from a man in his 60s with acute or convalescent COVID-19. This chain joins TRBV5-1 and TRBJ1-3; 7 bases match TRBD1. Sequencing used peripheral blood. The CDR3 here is CASSQTGERGNTIYF. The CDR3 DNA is TGCGCCAGCAGCCAAACAGGGGAACGAGGAAACACCATATATTTT.